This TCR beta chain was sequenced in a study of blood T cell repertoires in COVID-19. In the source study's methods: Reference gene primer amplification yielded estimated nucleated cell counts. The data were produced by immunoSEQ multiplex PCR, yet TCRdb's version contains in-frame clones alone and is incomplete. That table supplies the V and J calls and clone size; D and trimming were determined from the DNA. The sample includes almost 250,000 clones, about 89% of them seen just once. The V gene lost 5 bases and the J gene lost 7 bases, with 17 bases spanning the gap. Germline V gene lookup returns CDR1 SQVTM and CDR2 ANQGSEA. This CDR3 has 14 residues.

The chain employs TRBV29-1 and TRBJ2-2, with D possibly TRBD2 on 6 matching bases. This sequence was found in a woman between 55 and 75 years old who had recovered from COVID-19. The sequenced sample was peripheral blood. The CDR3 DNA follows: TGCAGCGTTCGATGGACTAAACGAGGCGGGGAGCTGTTTTTT. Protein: CSVRWTKRGGELFF.